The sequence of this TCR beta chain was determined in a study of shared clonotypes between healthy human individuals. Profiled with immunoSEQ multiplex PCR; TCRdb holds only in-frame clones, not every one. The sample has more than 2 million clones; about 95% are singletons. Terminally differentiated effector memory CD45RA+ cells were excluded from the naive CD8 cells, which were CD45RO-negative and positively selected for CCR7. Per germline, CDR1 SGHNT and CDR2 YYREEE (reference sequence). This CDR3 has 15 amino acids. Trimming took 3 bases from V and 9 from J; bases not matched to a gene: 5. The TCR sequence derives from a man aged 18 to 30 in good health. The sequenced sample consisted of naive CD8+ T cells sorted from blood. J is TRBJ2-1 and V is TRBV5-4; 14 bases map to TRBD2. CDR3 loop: CASSSGLAGGIEQFF. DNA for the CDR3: TGTGCCAGCAGCTCCGGACTAGCGGGAGGAATTGAGCAGTTCTTC. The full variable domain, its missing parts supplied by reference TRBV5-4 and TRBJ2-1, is ETGVTQSPTHLIKTRGQQVTLRCSSQSGHNTVSWYQQALGQGPQFIFQYYREEENGRGNFPPRFSGLQFPNYSSELNVNALELDDSALYLCASSSGLAGGIEQFFGPGTRLTVL.